The rows below give T cell receptor beta chains drawn from one sample of a study of cytomegalovirus exposure and HLA in healthy donors. Using immunoSEQ multiplex PCR, the repertoire was profiled, and TCRdb retains in-frame clones only, with some absent. The sample table sets out some 110,000 clones. The sample was PBMCs. These receptors originate from a man aged 35-49 years in good health and CMV-seropositive. Both conserved end residues are trimmed from each CDR3. Each record gives: CDR3 length, V gene, J gene, D gene, CDR3 protein. D genes are given only for firm matches.

11,TRBV7-9,TRBJ2-1,NA,ASSLASSDEQF
15,TRBV2,TRBJ2-5,TRBD2,ASSETSGIGGGETQY
11,TRBV27,TRBJ2-7,TRBD2,ASSRLANYEQY
14,TRBV19,TRBJ2-2,TRBD2,ASSIFSGKNTGELF
15,TRBV9,TRBJ2-2,TRBD2,ASSVAREAGSTGELF
12,TRBV18,TRBJ2-5,NA,ASSPPTRVGTQY
13,TRBV4-2,TRBJ2-7,TRBD1,ASSQARTGGGEQY
12,TRBV7-2,TRBJ2-7,TRBD2,ASTRLAGGYEQY
11,TRBV7-8,TRBJ2-7,NA,ASSFQSSYEQY
11,TRBV10-2,TRBJ2-7,TRBD2,ASRTSGSYEQY
13,TRBV27,TRBJ2-2,NA,ASSTGQTNTGELF
9,TRBV20-1,TRBJ1-1,NA,SARDREEAF
15,TRBV19,TRBJ2-2,NA,ASSGSRGLANTGELF
13,TRBV4-1,TRBJ1-1,NA,ASSQGASMNTEAF
13,TRBV9,TRBJ2-5,NA,ASSTDGTSKETQY
14,TRBV11-2,TRBJ2-5,NA,ASSLGLADTQETQY
14,TRBV10-2,TRBJ2-1,TRBD2,ASSALLAGAYNEQF
11,TRBV10-1,TRBJ2-5,TRBD2,ASSLAGDGTQY
11,TRBV30,TRBJ1-1,TRBD1,AWSVQGDTEAF
11,TRBV6-6,TRBJ1-2,TRBD1,ASSGTGVWGYT
17,TRBV30,TRBJ1-1,TRBD1,AWSVRTWDRHSMNTEAF
11,TRBV30,TRBJ1-2,NA,AWSNSFNYGYT
13,TRBV5-8,TRBJ1-2,TRBD1,ASSRPGGATGGYT
12,TRBV4-1,TRBJ2-3,NA,ASSLGLPTDTQY
14,TRBV6-1,TRBJ2-7,TRBD2,ASSEGKGGSSYEQY
11,TRBV10-3,TRBJ1-2,NA,AIREDGYYGYT
10,TRBV2,TRBJ2-1,TRBD1,ASSWTGVEQF
11,TRBV27,TRBJ2-3,NA,ASSRQGPDTQY
11,TRBV6-1,TRBJ1-1,NA,ATSRDMNTEAF
16,TRBV30,TRBJ1-1,TRBD1,AWTPFVGGPQMNTEAF
13,TRBV7-9,TRBJ2-7,NA,ASSFIGGETYEQY
11,TRBV30,TRBJ2-5,NA,AARWGEEETQY
12,TRBV10-3,TRBJ2-5,NA,AISESSGSETQY
12,TRBV6-6,TRBJ1-5,NA,ASYGDSSNQPQH
11,TRBV6-1,TRBJ2-7,TRBD2,ASRGGRGDEQY
14,TRBV14,TRBJ2-1,TRBD2,ASSHRGSGRFNEQF
17,TRBV2,TRBJ2-2,NA,ASSRDREGQRERSGELF
12,TRBV10-3,TRBJ1-4,NA,AITPGGGGEKLF
13,TRBV9,TRBJ2-3,TRBD2,ASSVASGSTDTQY
13,TRBV11-1,TRBJ2-7,NA,ASSSGLGLSYEQY
14,TRBV7-6,TRBJ2-7,NA,ASSLLPRSVSYEQY
12,TRBV6-5,TRBJ1-1,NA,ASSRGRLDTEAF
10,TRBV6-1,TRBJ2-3,NA,ASTENRYIGG
15,TRBV7-2,TRBJ2-7,TRBD2,ASSSVTSGSTSYEQY
16,TRBV19,TRBJ1-5,TRBD1,ASNRDSIGTYSNQPQH
11,TRBV29-1,TRBJ1-4,NA,SVFQSTNEKLF